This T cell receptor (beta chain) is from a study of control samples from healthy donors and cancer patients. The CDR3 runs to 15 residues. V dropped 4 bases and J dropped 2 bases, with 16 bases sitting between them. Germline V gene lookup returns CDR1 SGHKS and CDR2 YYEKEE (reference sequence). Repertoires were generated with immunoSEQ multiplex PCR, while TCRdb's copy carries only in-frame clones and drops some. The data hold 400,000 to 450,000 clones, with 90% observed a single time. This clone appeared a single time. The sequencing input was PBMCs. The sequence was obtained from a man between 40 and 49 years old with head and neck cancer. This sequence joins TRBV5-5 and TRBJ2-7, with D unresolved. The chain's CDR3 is CASSPLGATAYEQYF. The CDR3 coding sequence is TGTGCCAGCAGCCCGCTTGGAGCGACGGCCTACGAGCAGTACTTC.